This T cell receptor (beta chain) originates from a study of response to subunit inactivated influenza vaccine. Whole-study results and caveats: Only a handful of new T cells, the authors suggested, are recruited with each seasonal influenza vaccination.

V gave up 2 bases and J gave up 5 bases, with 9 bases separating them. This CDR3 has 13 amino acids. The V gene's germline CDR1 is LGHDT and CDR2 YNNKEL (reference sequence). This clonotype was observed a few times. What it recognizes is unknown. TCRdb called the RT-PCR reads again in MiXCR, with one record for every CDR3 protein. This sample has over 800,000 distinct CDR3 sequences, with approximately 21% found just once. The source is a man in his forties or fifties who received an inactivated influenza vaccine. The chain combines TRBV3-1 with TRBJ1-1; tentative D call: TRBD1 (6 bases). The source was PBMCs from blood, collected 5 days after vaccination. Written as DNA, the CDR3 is TGTGCCAGCAGCCAAAGGGGGAGGACTGAAGCTTTCTTT. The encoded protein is CASSQRGRTEAFF.